This TCR beta chain was sequenced during a study of CD8 T cells in Susac syndrome. Regarding the study as a whole: The authors acknowledged that the study's TCR sequencing and HLA analysis involved relatively few individuals.

In blood CD8+ and CD4+ T cells, TCR beta underwent sequencing. TEMRA cells were enriched by FACS, and CD4+ and CD8+ T cells were negatively isolated. With random hexamers, reverse transcription was performed on about 0.5 to 1 ug of RNA. Multiplex immunoSEQ PCR targeted 54 Vbeta and 13 Jbeta TCR beta segments. TCRdb used MiXCR to reprocess the immunoSEQ multiplex PCR reads, holding one entry per CDR3 protein. The sample consists of roughly 180,000 distinct CDR3 sequences, more than 90% of them appearing once. Note on this clonotype: Its antigen is not known.

Between the trimmed V and J ends, which lost 6 bases and 1 base, there was a span of 10 bases. Germline V gene sequence: CDR1 SGHNT, CDR2 YYREEE (reference sequence). The CDR3 extends over 13 amino acids. Sequencing was done on a sample of CD4+ T cells from PBMCs. The V call is TRBV5-4, the J call TRBJ2-5; unclear D gene. The clonotype originates from a human donor in good health. Here the CDR3 DNA reads TGTGCCAGCACCGAGACCGGCCAAGAGACCCAGTACTTC. This translates into CASTETGQETQYF.